Below, 19 T cell receptor beta chains from the same sample are listed, as sequenced in a study of blood T cell repertoires in COVID-19. Libraries were prepared by immunoSEQ multiplex PCR; TCRdb keeps only in-frame clonotypes and omits some of them. Of 250,000 to 300,000 clones detected, around 87% appear once; the ten largest clones hold 2.2%. The specimen sequenced was peripheral blood. These receptors originate from a woman aged 45-60 years who had recovered from COVID-19.

The CDR3 DNA sequence: TGTGCCAGCAGCCAAGCTGCGGGGGGAAGTGGAGATACGCAGTATTTT. As protein: CASSQAAGGSGDTQYF. V gene TRBV4-2 combines with J gene TRBJ2-3; 8 bases map to TRBD2. From germline, CDR1 is LGHNA and CDR2 YNFKEQ. V dropped 1 base and J dropped 5; count of bases not matched to a gene: 8. The CDR3 has 16 residues.

The chain recombines TRBV5-6 with TRBJ1-1; 8 nucleotides match TRBD1. The CDR3 is made up of 13 amino acids. J was trimmed by 4 bases and V by 3 bases; bases with no gene match: 2. Germline CDR1 reads SGHDT; CDR2 reads YYEEEE. CDR3 nucleotide sequence: TGTGCCAGCAGCTGGACAGGGACCACTGAAGCTTTCTTT. Its translation: CASSWTGTTEAFF.

The chain has TRBV19 and TRBJ2-1, with D possibly being TRBD2 (5 bases). This CDR3 contains 15 residues. Deletions cut 2 bases from V and 0 bases from J, with 8 bases between. Per the germline V gene, CDR1 is LNHDA and CDR2 is SQIVND (reference sequence). CDR3 sequence: CASSISGGSYNEQFF. CDR3 in DNA: TGTGCCAGTAGTATAAGTGGAGGCTCCTACAATGAGCAGTTCTTC.

The rearrangement links TRBV23-1 to TRBJ2-1, with 7 bases matching TRBD1. TRBV23-1 counts as an open reading frame of uncertain function. The J segment lost 4 bases and the V segment lost 2 bases, leaving 11 bases of the junction unmatched. The CDR3 has 17 amino acids. CDR3 protein: CASSQRRDRELYNEQFF. Written as DNA, the CDR3 is TGCGCCAGCAGTCAACGGAGAGACAGGGAGTTATACAATGAGCAGTTCTTC.

The V and J genes are TRBV6-5 and TRBJ2-3; 7 bases are a match to TRBD2. Losses at the gene ends were 7 bases for V and 5 bases for J; bases not matched to a gene: 12. Germline loops: CDR1 MNHEY, CDR2 SVGAGI. This CDR3 contains 15 residues. This chain's CDR3 is CASTTLGGGIDTQYF. The CDR3 region has the DNA TGTGCCAGCACCACTCTGGGGGGAGGGATAGATACGCAGTATTTT.

V is TRBV7-2 and J is TRBJ1-1, with 9 bases matching TRBD1. The CDR3 runs 17 residues. The germline gives CDR1 SGHTA, CDR2 FQGNSA. Trimming at V came to 6 bases and at J to 7 bases, leaving 18 bases not matched to a gene. The CDR3 sequence is CASSPPMGQGKIGEAFF. The CDR3 bases are TGTGCCAGCAGTCCCCCGATGGGACAGGGAAAGATAGGTGAAGCTTTCTTT. Full variable domain (missing parts from reference TRBV7-2 and TRBJ1-1): GAGVSQSPSNKVTEKGKDVELRCDPISGHTALYWYRQSLGQGLEFLIYFQGNSAPDKSGLPSDRFSAERTGGSVSTLTIQRTQQEDSAVYLCASSPPMGQGKIGEAFFGQGTRLTVV.

The V call is TRBV4-1, the J call TRBJ1-3, with a tentative D call TRBD1 (5 bases). V lost 3 bases to trimming and J lost 4 bases, with 13 bases between them. The CDR3 is 15 residues long. CDR1 is MGHRA and CDR2 is YSYEKL in the germline V gene. CDR3 region: CASSHAGGYGNTIYF. For the CDR3, the DNA is TGCGCCAGCAGCCACGCGGGGGGGTACGGAAACACCATATATTTT.

This clone has only a few counts. J is TRBJ1-2 and V is TRBV12-2. TRBV12-2 is a documented pseudogene. The CDR3 is made up of 17 amino acids. CDR3 in DNA: TGTGCAAGTCGCCCTCGGGAAGGTCGACACTTCCTCTATGGCTACACCTTC. Its protein product is CASRPREGRHFLYGYTF.

The V gene is TRBV27, the J gene TRBJ1-1; the match to TRBD1 covers 11 bases. The CDR3 has 16 amino acids. Germline V gives CDR1 MNHEY, CDR2 SMNVEV (reference sequence). The V and J ends lost 6 bases and 4 bases, in that order; junction bases with no gene match: 10. In DNA, the CDR3 is TGTGCCAGCAGCCCCGGGACAGGGGGGATAGGCACTGAAGCTTTCTTT. It translates to CASSPGTGGIGTEAFF.

This sequence joins TRBV27 and TRBJ2-1; weak D call: TRBD1 (6 bases). The germline V and J ends were trimmed by 3 bases and 8 bases, with 8 bases remaining between them. The CDR3 contains 12 residues. Germline CDR1 reads MNHEY; CDR2 reads SMNVEV (reference sequence). CDR3 DNA: TGTGCCAGCAGTTTCTGGGGGCATGAGCAGTTCTTC. Residues: CASSFWGHEQFF.

As for this clone: A junction end diverges from the germline sequence, so it may reflect a read error. The CDR3 loop is CASSLAYPGTDEEETQYF. DNA of the CDR3: TGTGCTAGCAGCTTAGCATACCCCGGGACAGACGAAGAAGAGACCCAGTACTTC. The chain links TRBV7-7 to TRBJ2-5; 7 positions match TRBD1. The CDR3 extends over 18 amino acids. Germline lookup yields CDR1 SSHAT and CDR2 FNYEAQ (reference sequence).

The chain couples TRBV11-2 to TRBJ2-1, with 15 bases lining up with TRBD2. The CDR3 loop spans 16 amino acids. CDR1 is SGHAT and CDR2 is FQNNGV in the germline V gene. The trim removed 5 bases at V and 5 bases at J, leaving 4 bases unmatched. Written as DNA, the CDR3 is TGTGCCAGCAGCGGAAGGACTAGCGGGAGGGACAATGAGCAGTTCTTC. Residues: CASSGRTSGRDNEQFF.

This clone occurred many times. The chain has TRBV9 and TRBJ2-7, with 9 bases lining up with TRBD1. Germline CDR1 reads SGDLS; CDR2 reads YYNGEE. The J segment lost 3 bases and the V segment lost 2 bases, leaving 9 bases of the junction unmatched. The CDR3 sequence is 16 residues long. CDR3 bases: TGTGCCAGCAGCGTCAACCAGGAGGACAGGGGCTACGAGCAGTACTTC. It translates to CASSVNQEDRGYEQYF.

CDR3 residues: CAWSPDRENYGYTF. CDR3 nucleotide sequence: TGTGCCTGGAGCCCCGACAGGGAAAACTATGGCTACACCTTC. The V and J genes are TRBV30 and TRBJ1-2; 7 bases align to TRBD1. Per germline, CDR1 GTSNPN and CDR2 SVGIG (reference sequence). The CDR3 totals 14 residues. Unmatched junction bases numbered 6, after V lost 3 bases and J lost 2 bases.

This clone was seen a single time. The rearrangement uses TRBV10-3 and TRBJ2-1, with a weak D call TRBD2 (6 bases). Germline CDR1 and CDR2: ENHRY and SYGVKD. Trimming took 4 bases from V and 2 from J, leaving 9 bases between them. CDR3 length equals 14 residues. The CDR3 DNA sequence: TGTGCCATCAGTGGGAGGGGACCCTACAATGAGCAGTTCTTC. This sequence encodes CAISGRGPYNEQFF.

This clone was seen only a few times. This chain links TRBV30 with TRBJ1-6; D possibly corresponds to TRBD1 (5 bases). The CDR3 is made up of 14 amino acids. Between the trimmed V and J ends, which lost 1 base and 9 bases, there was a span of 13 bases. The germline V gene encodes CDR1 GTSNPN and CDR2 SVGIG (reference sequence). In DNA, the CDR3 is TGTGCCTGGAGTGCGGCGGGGGGTGGTTCACCCCTCCACTTT. Translating it yields CAWSAAGGGSPLHF.

The chain employs TRBV5-5 and TRBJ2-7, with 13 bases fitting TRBD2. The J segment lost 1 base and the V segment lost 0 bases, leaving 4 bases of the junction unmatched. Germline loops: CDR1 SGHKS, CDR2 YYEKEE (reference sequence). The CDR3 is 17 amino acids. The CDR3 sequence: CASSLGLAGGESYEQYF. Here the CDR3 DNA reads TGTGCCAGCAGCTTGGGACTAGCGGGGGGCGAATCCTACGAGCAGTACTTC.

This clone was seen only once. The chain joins TRBV3-1 (or the pseudogene TRBV3-2) to TRBJ1-2; TRBD1 matches at 7 bases. Trimming removed 4 bases from V and 8 bases from J; junction bases left unmatched: 7. Per the germline V gene, CDR1 is LGHDT and CDR2 is YNNKEL (reference sequence). The CDR3 contains 13 residues. As DNA, the CDR3 is TGTGCCAGCAGCCGACAGGGAATGAGGGGCTACACCTTC. It is translated as CASSRQGMRGYTF.

This chain uses TRBV30 with TRBJ1-1, with D possibly being TRBD1 (6 bases). V lost 5 bases and J 5 bases, leaving 18 bases between the germline ends. This CDR3 comprises 14 residues. From germline, CDR1 is GTSNPN and CDR2 SVGIG (reference sequence). In nucleotides, the CDR3 is TGTGCCTGGGAAAGGGGGTCAGGGTGGACTGAAGCTTTCTTT. Its translation: CAWERGSGWTEAFF.